Presented here are 5 T cell receptor beta chains from one specimen sequenced in a study of blood T cell repertoires in COVID-19 (dated by TCRdb to the early 2020s). Library prep was done by the immunoSEQ multiplex PCR assay. TCRdb stores this immuneACCESS table with in-frame sequences only. Part of the clones is absent; in the studies checked, under half of the shortfall reflects unresolved V genes, and no reason is known for the rest. Present in this sample are some 350,000 clones, approximately 87% of which were seen just once. The ten largest make up around 6% of the sample. Source material: peripheral blood. The receptor set was obtained from a woman in her 50s with COVID-19, enrolled during active disease.

The chain is built from TRBV7-3 and TRBJ2-5; 7 positions agree with TRBD1. The CDR3 covers 14 residues. CDR1 is SGHTA and CDR2 is FQGTGA in the germline V gene. V shed 4 bases and J 5 bases; nucleotides not matched to a gene: 7. The CDR3 loop reads CASSSLDRAETQYF. Here the CDR3 DNA reads TGTGCCAGCAGCTCGCTTGACAGGGCGGAGACCCAGTACTTC.

DNA for the CDR3: TGTGCCAGCACCGAGCGACAAGAGACCCAGTACTTC. It is translated as CASTERQETQYF. The chain couples TRBV7-2 to TRBJ2-5, with D unresolved. V shed 7 bases and J shed 2 bases, with 8 bases lying between them. This CDR3 comprises 12 residues. Looked up from germline, CDR1 is SGHTA and CDR2 is FQGNSA.

CDR3 residues: CASNWRGRGYGYTF. The CDR3 nucleotides are TGTGCCAGTAATTGGAGGGGCCGTGGCTATGGCTACACCTTC. The genes are TRBV19 and TRBJ1-2; tentative D call: TRBD1 (5 bases). From germline, CDR1 is LNHDA and CDR2 SQIVND (reference sequence). With 7 bases removed from V and 4 bases from J, the gap between germline ends came to 16 bases. The CDR3 consists of 14 residues.

This clone appeared once. The chain links TRBV5-1 to TRBJ2-5, with D hard to call. The V gene's germline CDR1 is SGHRS and CDR2 YFSETQ. CDR3 length: 13 amino acids. V dropped 3 bases and J dropped 5 bases, with 11 bases sitting between them. The CDR3 DNA follows: TGCGCCAGCAGCTGGGCCTCAGGTGAGACCCAGTACTTC. It specifies CASSWASGETQYF.

This chain uses TRBV18 with TRBJ2-1; perhaps TRBD1 as D (6 bases). CDR3 length: 14 residues. The germline gives CDR1 KGHSH, CDR2 LQKENI. V lost 4 bases and J 11 bases, leaving 18 bases between the germline ends. The CDR3 sequence is CASSRSDRTDKQFF. CDR3 bases: TGTGCCAGCTCACGAAGTGACAGGACGGATAAGCAGTTCTTC.